Here is one TCR beta chain with its context. No cognate antigen has been identified for it. No base quality information exists; no much larger clone differs at one position. From the cysteine up to the phenylalanine, the CDR3 has a length of 13 residues. The sequence is cut down to CDR3 DNA, 39 bases in frame from base 1. V lost 3 bases and J lost 3 bases; the stretch between them is 9 bases long. CDR1 and CDR2 were assigned from the germline V gene (reference sequence) as GTSNPN and SVGIG. Thawed PBMCs were FACS-sorted into unstimulated Tregs (CD4+CD25+CD127-), CD4+ non-Tregs (CD4+CD25-), CD4 cells and CD8 cells. Healthy control blood was obtained either as purchased buffy coats or from healthy volunteers. Healthy control blood was processed to PBMCs by Ficoll density gradient and cryopreserved, and patient PBMCs were collected before and after transplant. Genomic DNA was extracted from sorted cells with the QIAGEN DNeasy Blood and Tissue Kit for TCRbeta CDR3 sequencing. High-throughput TCRbeta CDR3 sequencing, including PCR amplification with bias correction and internal controls, was performed commercially through immunoSEQ. From the authors' description of their analysis: A unique productive TCRbeta sequence was defined by the CDR3 nucleotide sequence when primers matched, and otherwise by the CDR3 amino acid sequence together with the Vbeta and Jbeta genes. Sorting error was corrected by removing sequences shared between sorted populations at a frequency ratio of 2:1 or less, and the remaining shared sequences were assigned to the higher population. A sequence counted as donor-reactive if, in CFSE-low cells, the sequence had a frequency of at least 0.01% and was expanded at least 5-fold compared with unstimulated cells. Jensen-Shannon divergence calculated on the top 100 TCRbeta sequences ranked by frequency was used to measure repertoire divergence. When a sample had multiple sequencing runs, each run was corrected for sorting error separately and the runs were then pooled. What TCRdb holds here is the immuneACCESS table cut down to in-frame rearrangements. Part of the clones is not present; checked against another copy, under half of the missing clones reflect an unresolved V gene, and the others are unexplained. That table gives V, J and clone size, and the DNA gave D and trimming. This sample holds hundreds of thousands of clones; roughly four fifths were observed only once. Around 0.68% of the sample rests with the top ten.

The record originates from a study of Tregs in tolerant kidney transplant recipients (dated by TCRdb to the late 2010s). Regarding the research as a whole: The study applied TCRbeta sequencing to find donor-specific regulatory T cells before combined kidney and bone marrow transplantation and then followed those same cells after transplant. TCRbeta repertoire sequencing was used in 3 healthy controls to compare several methods for expanding Tregs specific for an allogeneic donor.

Here is what the overall study found, with its caveats: Because the study included only a small number of patients, the results must be confirmed in larger populations and under other immunosuppression protocols. Biological reproducibility was not directly assessed, although technical replication error appeared to be minimal. The most biologically relevant and donor-specific TCRbeta repertoire appeared to be identified by expanding Tregs with activated donor B cells.

The specimen was CD4+ T cells from blood. The clonotype comes from a human donor in good health. Here the chain combines TRBV30 and TRBJ1-5; the D gene assignment is ambiguous. Here is the DNA: TGTGCCTGGAGCCTCACGTACAATCAGCCCCAGCATTTT. This encodes CAWSLTYNQPQHF.